Following are 9 T cell receptor beta chains from one sample sequenced in a study of shared clonotypes between healthy human individuals. Clones were sequenced by immunoSEQ multiplex PCR, and TCRdb holds only the in-frame ones, with some missing. The sample holds about 1 million clones, about 80% seen once. The specimen sequenced was memory CD4+ T cells sorted from blood. Subset denoted: CD45RA-negative fraction. Source of these receptors: a man between 18 and 35 years old in good health.

This chain's CDR3 is CASSYTTTGELFF. In DNA form, the CDR3 reads TGTGCCAGCAGTTATACGACTACCGGGGAGCTGTTTTTT. The chain employs TRBV28 and TRBJ2-2, with unresolved D. V was shortened by 4 bases and J by 5 bases, with 8 bases between the two germline ends. CDR1 MDHEN and CDR2 SYDVKM come from the germline V gene. This CDR3 contains 13 residues.

V is TRBV19 and J is TRBJ1-1; 8 bases are shared with TRBD1. V shed 10 bases and J 1 base; nucleotides not matched to a gene: 14. This CDR3 has 16 residues. The germline gives CDR1 LNHDA, CDR2 SQIVND (reference sequence). CDR3 sequence (DNA): TGTGCCACCAGGGGAGGACAGGGTCGGGCGAACACTGAAGCTTTCTTT. This translates into CATRGGQGRANTEAFF.

This chain connects TRBV12-2 to TRBJ2-5; the table calls TRBD2, which could not be checked here. TRBV12-2 is designated a pseudogene. The CDR3 consists of 15 residues. CDR3: CASRCREGVQETQYF. In DNA form, the CDR3 reads TGTGCAAGTCGCTGTCGGGAGGGGGTACAGGAGACCCAGTACTTC.

The chain has TRBV5-6 and TRBJ2-7; TRBD2 is a possible D gene (6 bases). The germline CDR1 and CDR2 sequences are SGHDT and YYEEEE. The CDR3 consists of 16 residues. V dropped 1 base and J dropped 5 bases, with 19 bases sitting between them. The CDR3 protein is CASSLIGGTGRNEQYF. The CDR3 nucleotides read TGTGCCAGCAGCTTGATTGGCGGGACGGGACGAAACGAGCAGTACTTC. The whole variable domain, filled in from reference TRBV5-6 and TRBJ2-7, reads DAGVTQSPTHLIKTRGQQVTLRCSPKSGHDTVSWYQQALGQGPQFIFQYYEEEERQRGNFPDRFSGHQFPNYSSELNVNALLLGDSALYLCASSLIGGTGRNEQYFGPGTRLTVT.

The rearrangement uses TRBV7-2 and TRBJ2-5; D might be TRBD1 (5 bases). V was cut by 1 base and J by 3 bases, with 12 bases left in between. Germline V gives CDR1 SGHTA, CDR2 FQGNSA. There are 15 residues in the CDR3. The CDR3: CASSLVPAREETQYF. In nucleotides, the CDR3 is TGTGCCAGCAGCTTAGTACCCGCCAGGGAAGAGACCCAGTACTTC.

This chain links TRBV5-5 with TRBJ2-7; D is perhaps TRBD1 (6 bases). With 0 bases removed from V and 0 bases from J, the gap between germline ends came to 10 bases. The germline gives CDR1 SGHKS, CDR2 YYEKEE (reference sequence). The CDR3 is 15 amino acids. The CDR3 DNA reads as TGTGCCAGCAGCTTGGCCACAGGGACCTCCTACGAGCAGTACTTC. The encoded protein is CASSLATGTSYEQYF.

As regards this clone: Other nucleotide sequences from this sample produce the same CDR3. The CDR3 bases are TGCAGCGTTGCGGCAGGGTTGGGCTACACCTTC. It is translated as CSVAAGLGYTF. The rearrangement uses TRBV29-1 and TRBJ1-2, with TRBD1 as a possible D gene (5 bases). The CDR3 runs 11 residues. V lost 4 bases and J 8 bases, leaving 11 bases between the germline ends. Germline-derived CDR1 and CDR2 are SQVTM and ANQGSEA.

The V call is TRBV9, the J call TRBJ2-5, with D unclear. Germline CDR1 reads SGDLS; CDR2 reads YYNGEE. The CDR3 spans 14 residues. The ends were cut back, 1 base at V and 4 bases at J, with 11 bases in the middle. CDR3 coding DNA: TGTGCCAGCAGCGTAAACGGCGGAAGAGAGACCCAGTACTTC. This codes for CASSVNGGRETQYF.

This clone was counted between two and nine times. This sequence joins TRBV7-8 and TRBJ1-3; D ambiguous. The CDR3 has 16 amino acids. Trimming took 0 bases from V and 2 from J, leaving 11 bases between them. CDR1 and CDR2 (germline): SGHVS, FQNEAQ. The CDR3 reads CASSLAHPGAGNTIYF. The CDR3 coding sequence is TGTGCCAGCAGCTTAGCGCATCCCGGGGCTGGAAACACCATATATTTT.